These 21 T cell receptor beta chains were all obtained from the same sample, sequenced in a study of cytomegalovirus exposure and HLA in healthy donors. Primers: 60 Vbeta forward and 13 Jbeta reverse. The repertoire was sequenced with immunoSEQ multiplex PCR; TCRdb's copy has only in-frame clones and lacks some. The table includes about 96,000 clones, roughly 74% detected once. Sequencing input: PBMCs. All receptors come from a female donor in good health and CMV-seropositive.

The chain carries TRBV11-1 and TRBJ2-7, with D perhaps TRBD2 (5 bases). The V end lost 7 bases, the J end lost 2 bases, and 12 bases lay between the germline ends. The CDR3 is 13 amino acids. CDR1 and CDR2 (germline): SGHAT, FQDESV (reference sequence). The CDR3 loop reads CASTSPGAYEQYF. CDR3 DNA: TGTGCCAGCACCTCCCCCGGGGCCTACGAGCAGTACTTC.

The J gene is TRBJ1-1, the V gene TRBV11-2, with a possible D match to TRBD1 (6 bases). CDR3 length: 17 amino acids. The ends were cut back, 3 bases at V and 5 bases at J, with 22 bases in the middle. Per germline, CDR1 SGHAT and CDR2 FQNNGV. The CDR3 sequence: CASSLGEWGGARTEAFF. The CDR3, as DNA: TGTGCCAGCAGCTTGGGGGAGTGGGGGGGGGCAAGGACTGAAGCTTTCTTT.

CDR3 in amino acids: CAWNAGAGEQYF. Here the CDR3 DNA reads TGTGCCTGGAACGCGGGAGCGGGCGAGCAGTACTTC. This chain connects TRBV30 to TRBJ2-7, with 7 bases fitting TRBD2. CDR3 length: 12 amino acids. Germline-derived CDR1 and CDR2 are GTSNPN and SVGIG (reference sequence). V lost 4 bases, J lost 6 bases, and 6 bases stayed unmatched.

This rearrangement joins TRBV7-3 to TRBJ1-1, with unresolved D. The CDR3 extends over 14 amino acids. Germline CDR1 SGHTA, CDR2 FQGTGA. Trimming pared 3 bases from V and 4 bases from J, leaving 12 bases between. In DNA, the CDR3 is TGTGCCAGCAGCTTTGCACGGGTATCCACTGAAGCTTTCTTT. Its translation: CASSFARVSTEAFF.

V and J are TRBV6-5 and TRBJ2-7; no definite D call. The V gene's germline CDR1 is MNHEY and CDR2 SVGAGI. The CDR3 totals 11 residues. Trimming stripped 4 bases from V and 9 bases from J, with 10 bases between. The chain's CDR3 is CASSSPRGQYF. CDR3 in DNA: TGTGCCAGCAGTTCCCCCCGCGGGCAGTACTTC.

The chain has TRBV4-2 and TRBJ2-7; TRBD1 matches at 8 bases. This CDR3 has 15 amino acids. Germline V gives CDR1 LGHNA, CDR2 YNFKEQ. V lost 6 bases to trimming and J lost 1 base; unmatched junction nucleotides: 8. CDR3 sequence: CASRPGGVDSYEQYF. Here the CDR3 DNA reads TGTGCCAGCAGACCAGGGGGCGTCGATTCCTACGAGCAGTACTTC.

In this sample, this clone is medium-sized. The rearrangement uses TRBV4-3 and TRBJ2-5, with D unclear. The V end was cut by 0 bases, the J end by 8 bases, with 19 bases between. The CDR3 runs 16 residues. Germline-derived CDR1 and CDR2 are LGHNA and YSLEER. CDR3 protein: CASSQELASAVETQYF. CDR3 DNA: TGCGCCAGCAGCCAAGAGTTAGCCAGCGCTGTTGAAACCCAGTACTTC.

The chain combines TRBV10-3 with TRBJ2-2; TRBD1 aligns across 8 bases. This CDR3 comprises 17 residues. V was pared by 0 bases and J by 1 base, with 4 bases of the junction left unmatched. Germline CDR1 reads ENHRY; CDR2 reads SYGVKD. The DNA for the CDR3 is TGTGCCATCAGTGAGTCCGGACAGGGTTTGAACACCGGGGAGCTGTTTTTT. Encoded protein: CAISESGQGLNTGELFF.

The CDR3 region is CASSLAVGGPEKLFF. Written as DNA, the CDR3 is TGCGCCAGCAGCTTGGCGGTCGGGGGACCTGAAAAACTGTTTTTT. The rearrangement links TRBV5-1 to TRBJ1-4; D might be TRBD1 (5 bases). The CDR3 extends over 15 amino acids. V was clipped by 0 bases and J by 7 bases, with 13 bases between them. Per germline, CDR1 SGHRS and CDR2 YFSETQ. The variable domain in full, completed from reference TRBV5-1 and TRBJ1-4, reads KAGVTQTPRYLIKTRGQQVTLSCSPISGHRSVSWYQQTPGQGLQFLFEYFSETQRNKGNFPGRFSGRQFSNSRSEMNVSTLELGDSALYLCASSLAVGGPEKLFFGSGTQLSVL.

The chain joins TRBV6-1 to TRBJ1-6, with TRBD1 matching 9 bases. Trimming took 8 bases from V and 8 from J; bases not matched to a gene: 10. Germline CDR1 is MNHNS and CDR2 is SASEGT. This CDR3 has 15 residues. The CDR3 protein is CASGRGTGRDSPLHF. CDR3 nucleotide sequence: TGTGCCAGCGGCCGAGGGACAGGGCGGGATTCACCCCTCCACTTT.

The chain is built from TRBV5-4 and TRBJ1-2; 8 nucleotides match TRBD1. The CDR3 sequence is 16 residues long. Germline CDR1 is SGHNT and CDR2 is YYREEE (reference sequence). Trimming cost V 4 bases and J 0 bases; bases outside gene matches: 8. The CDR3 loop is CASSPAGGVANYGYTF. The CDR3 DNA reads TGTGCCAGCAGCCCCGCAGGGGGCGTGGCTAACTATGGCTACACCTTC.

This clone has a count of ten or more. The chain employs TRBV5-1 and TRBJ2-7; weak D call: TRBD1 (5 bases). The CDR3 is made up of 17 amino acids. Germline V gene data show CDR1 as SGHRS and CDR2 as YFSETQ. Trimming pared 3 bases from V and 1 base from J, leaving 20 bases between. Here the CDR3 DNA reads TGCGCCAGCAGCTCCCCCCCTGCACAGGATTTTTCCTACGAGCAGTACTTC. Amino acid sequence: CASSSPPAQDFSYEQYF. Variable domain in full (rest from reference TRBV5-1 and TRBJ2-7): KAGVTQTPRYLIKTRGQQVTLSCSPISGHRSVSWYQQTPGQGLQFLFEYFSETQRNKGNFPGRFSGRQFSNSRSEMNVSTLELGDSALYLCASSSPPAQDFSYEQYFGPGTRLTVT.

The gene calls are TRBV7-9 and TRBJ2-2; a possible D gene is TRBD2 (6 bases). The germline V gene has CDR1 SEHNR and CDR2 FQNEAQ (reference sequence). The V end lost 5 bases, the J end lost 5 bases, and 21 bases lay between the germline ends. The CDR3 consists of 17 residues. The CDR3 DNA is TGTGCCAGCAGCGGGTTATTGTCCGGGAGCGGGACCGGGGAGCTGTTTTTT. Its translation is CASSGLLSGSGTGELFF.

The chain joins TRBV7-2 to TRBJ2-3; D is ambiguous. The CDR3 has 12 amino acids. Germline values: CDR1 SGHTA, CDR2 FQGNSA. Trimming took 4 bases from V and 0 from J, leaving 2 bases between them. In DNA, the CDR3 is TGTGCCAGCAGCTCTAGCACAGATACGCAGTATTTT. Protein sequence: CASSSSTDTQYF.

The chain recombines TRBV7-2 with TRBJ1-5; unclear D gene. Germline V gives CDR1 SGHTA, CDR2 FQGNSA. The CDR3 loop spans 14 amino acids. With 2 bases removed from V and 3 bases from J, the gap between germline ends came to 8 bases. The CDR3 bases are TGTGCCAGCAGCTTAAACAGCATCAATCAGCCCCAGCATTTT. Residues: CASSLNSINQPQHF.

The chain carries TRBV5-1 and TRBJ2-7, with a possible D match to TRBD2 (7 bases). The V end lost 4 bases, the J end lost 4 bases, and 18 bases lay between the germline ends. Germline values: CDR1 SGHRS, CDR2 YFSETQ. CDR3 length: 15 residues. The CDR3 reads CASSIYGGTPYEQYF. CDR3 bases: TGCGCCAGCAGCATATACGGGGGGACACCTTACGAGCAGTACTTC.

The chain links TRBV7-2 to TRBJ1-1, with 8 bases identical to TRBD1. The CDR3 runs 12 residues. Germline-derived CDR1 and CDR2 are SGHTA and FQGNSA. J lost 9 bases, V lost 5 bases, and 5 bases had no gene match. CDR3 nucleotide sequence: TGTGCCAGCAGCGTAAACAGGGGGAAAGCTTTCTTT. It yields the protein CASSVNRGKAFF.

The V call is TRBV29-1, the J call TRBJ1-1; D not resolved. This CDR3 has 13 residues. CDR1 and CDR2 from the germline V gene are SQVTM and ANQGSEA. Trimming cost V 7 bases and J 0 bases, with 12 bases left between them. This chain's CDR3 is CSATTQLNTEAFF. The CDR3 DNA is TGCAGCGCCACGACACAGTTGAACACTGAAGCTTTCTTT. Variable domain in full (rest from reference TRBV29-1 and TRBJ1-1): SAVISQKPSRDICQRGTSLTIQCQVDSQVTMMFWYRQQPGQSLTLIATANQGSEATYESGFVIDKFPISRPNLTFSTLTVSNMSPEDSSIYLCSATTQLNTEAFFGQGTRLTVV.

The chain employs TRBV19 and TRBJ2-5, with 13 bases matching TRBD2. This CDR3 has 13 residues. V gave up 6 bases and J gave up 5 bases; unmatched junction bases: 0. Germline lookup yields CDR1 LNHDA and CDR2 SQIVND (reference sequence). For the CDR3, the DNA is TGTGCCAGTAGACTAGCGGGGGGGGAGACCCAGTACTTC. It is translated as CASRLAGGETQYF.

The DNA for the CDR3 is TGTGCCACCAGCTCCCCCGAAGGGGGGGCCAGTGAAAAACTGTTTTTT. It encodes CATSSPEGGASEKLFF. This chain links TRBV15 with TRBJ1-4; D perhaps matches TRBD1 (6 bases). Germline CDR1 is LNHNV and CDR2 is YYDKDF (reference sequence). V was shortened by 5 bases and J by 7 bases, with 20 bases between the two germline ends. This CDR3 contains 16 residues.

The V and J genes are TRBV7-9 and TRBJ2-7, with D possibly matching TRBD1 (6 bases). This CDR3 contains 12 residues. Germline CDR1 and CDR2: SEHNR and FQNEAQ (reference sequence). Deletions cut 5 bases from V and 8 bases from J, with 13 bases between. The CDR3 spells CASSPDWDKQYF. CDR3 DNA: TGTGCCAGCAGCCCCGACTGGGACAAGCAGTACTTC. The whole variable domain, remainder taken from reference TRBV7-9 and TRBJ2-7, is DTGVSQNPRHKITKRGQNVTFRCDPISEHNRLYWYRQTLGQGPEFLTYFQNEAQLEKSRLLSDRFSAERPKGSFSTLEIQRTEQGDSAMYLCASSPDWDKQYFGPGTRLTVT.